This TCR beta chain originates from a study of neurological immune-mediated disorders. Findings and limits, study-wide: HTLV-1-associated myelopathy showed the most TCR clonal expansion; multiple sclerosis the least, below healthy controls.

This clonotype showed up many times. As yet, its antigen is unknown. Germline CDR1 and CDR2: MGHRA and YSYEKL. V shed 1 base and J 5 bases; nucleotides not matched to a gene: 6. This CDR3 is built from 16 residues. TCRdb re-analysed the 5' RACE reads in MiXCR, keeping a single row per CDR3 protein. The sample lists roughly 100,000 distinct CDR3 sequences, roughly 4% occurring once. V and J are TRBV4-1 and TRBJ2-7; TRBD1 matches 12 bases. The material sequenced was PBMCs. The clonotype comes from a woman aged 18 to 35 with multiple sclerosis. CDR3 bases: TGCGCCAGCAGCCAAGCTGTCCGGGACAGGGGGCACGAGCAGTACTTC. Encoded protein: CASSQAVRDRGHEQYF.